A selection of T cell receptor beta chains follows, all from one sample in a study of monozygotic twins with inflammatory bowel disease. From its re-call of the 5' RACE reads, TCRdb lists each CDR3 protein once, without DNA. The sample includes about 160,000 distinct CDR3 sequences. What was sequenced was blood. The source is a human donor with ulcerative colitis or Crohn's disease, or a healthy co-twin of an affected twin (not recorded which). The CDR3 runs from the conserved cysteine through the conserved F or W. The order of the fields is CDR3 protein, V gene, CDR3 length, J gene.

cdr3_aa: CATSDFKTSGRVNTQYF; v_call: TRBV24-1; cdr3_length: 17; j_call: TRBJ2-3
cdr3_aa: CSARTSGGVEQYF; v_call: TRBV20-1; cdr3_length: 13; j_call: TRBJ2-7
cdr3_aa: CATSRYLADTQYF; v_call: TRBV15; cdr3_length: 13; j_call: TRBJ2-3
cdr3_aa: CASSLDTGGLFF; v_call: TRBV12-3/TRBV12-4; cdr3_length: 12; j_call: TRBJ1-4
cdr3_aa: CSAKYLDGTDTQYF; v_call: TRBV20-1; cdr3_length: 14; j_call: TRBJ2-3
cdr3_aa: CASSLDGTGLEEQFF; v_call: TRBV7-8; cdr3_length: 15; j_call: TRBJ2-1
cdr3_aa: CASSSSQDYYGYTF; v_call: TRBV5-4; cdr3_length: 14; j_call: TRBJ1-2
cdr3_aa: CASSPQGGAGAFF; v_call: TRBV18; cdr3_length: 13; j_call: TRBJ1-1
cdr3_aa: CASSYSDPRIYNSPLHF; v_call: TRBV6-2/TRBV6-3; cdr3_length: 17; j_call: TRBJ1-6
cdr3_aa: CASSLVGARNSPLHF; v_call: TRBV7-9; cdr3_length: 15; j_call: TRBJ1-6
cdr3_aa: CASSPRAGEDSPLHF; v_call: TRBV18; cdr3_length: 15; j_call: TRBJ1-6
cdr3_aa: CASSVVFNYGYTF; v_call: TRBV9; cdr3_length: 13; j_call: TRBJ1-2
cdr3_aa: CASSEGLTSLGDEQFF; v_call: TRBV25-1; cdr3_length: 16; j_call: TRBJ2-1
cdr3_aa: CASSQGQGSSYNEQFF; v_call: TRBV4-2; cdr3_length: 16; j_call: TRBJ2-1
cdr3_aa: CASSIGTAEKLFF; v_call: TRBV7-9; cdr3_length: 13; j_call: TRBJ1-4
cdr3_aa: CASPDGLLRGLTDTQYF; v_call: TRBV12-3/TRBV12-4; cdr3_length: 17; j_call: TRBJ2-3
cdr3_aa: CASSTQQGSSNTEAFF; v_call: TRBV27; cdr3_length: 16; j_call: TRBJ1-1
cdr3_aa: CASSYSGGNLYNSPLHF; v_call: TRBV6-5; cdr3_length: 17; j_call: TRBJ1-6
cdr3_aa: CASSSRGTGGNEQFF; v_call: TRBV5-4; cdr3_length: 15; j_call: TRBJ2-1
cdr3_aa: CASSLGPGQGGYEQYF; v_call: TRBV5-1; cdr3_length: 16; j_call: TRBJ2-7
cdr3_aa: CASSLSGASAGELFF; v_call: TRBV27; cdr3_length: 15; j_call: TRBJ2-2
cdr3_aa: CASSLGSPQNSPLHF; v_call: TRBV12-3/TRBV12-4; cdr3_length: 15; j_call: TRBJ1-6
cdr3_aa: CASSQDKEGASYGYTF; v_call: TRBV4-3; cdr3_length: 16; j_call: TRBJ1-2
cdr3_aa: CASSKSEEQFF; v_call: TRBV21-1; cdr3_length: 11; j_call: TRBJ2-1
cdr3_aa: CASSLGTLLIWEKLFF; v_call: TRBV12-3/TRBV12-4; cdr3_length: 16; j_call: TRBJ1-4
cdr3_aa: CASSDPYEQYF; v_call: TRBV12-3/TRBV12-4; cdr3_length: 11; j_call: TRBJ2-7
cdr3_aa: CASSVGAGDYEQYF; v_call: TRBV9; cdr3_length: 14; j_call: TRBJ2-7
cdr3_aa: CASSINRSRGQPQHF; v_call: TRBV19; cdr3_length: 15; j_call: TRBJ1-5
cdr3_aa: CASSSQGNTEAFF; v_call: TRBV12-3/TRBV12-4; cdr3_length: 13; j_call: TRBJ1-1
cdr3_aa: CASRSGENEKLFF; v_call: TRBV5-1; cdr3_length: 13; j_call: TRBJ1-4
cdr3_aa: CASSRGRISGANVLTF; v_call: TRBV5-1; cdr3_length: 16; j_call: TRBJ2-6
cdr3_aa: CASSLGDGTDTQYF; v_call: TRBV7-8; cdr3_length: 14; j_call: TRBJ2-3
cdr3_aa: CASSSRAGAPSNYGYTF; v_call: TRBV9; cdr3_length: 17; j_call: TRBJ1-2
cdr3_aa: CASSLDRGAETQYF; v_call: TRBV7-7; cdr3_length: 14; j_call: TRBJ2-5
cdr3_aa: CAISRDRGSATNSPLHF; v_call: TRBV10-3; cdr3_length: 17; j_call: TRBJ1-6
cdr3_aa: CATSRGRNTGELFF; v_call: TRBV15; cdr3_length: 14; j_call: TRBJ2-2
cdr3_aa: CSARDRVRGEFQPQHF; v_call: TRBV20-1; cdr3_length: 16; j_call: TRBJ1-5